These 18 T cell receptor beta chains were sequenced from one sample in a study of a mutant IDH1 vaccine in newly diagnosed glioma. The table came from immunoSEQ multiplex PCR; TCRdb's copy has only in-frame clones and leaves some out. Altogether fewer than 45,000 clones are present, roughly 78% being singletons, with the ten largest covering approximately 9.9%. Indicated time point: baseline, week 1 (first vaccination visit). Specified treatment: pre-vaccination baseline after standard-of-care therapy. Sequenced here: PBMCs, sampled from a glioma patient treated with radiotherapy, temozolomide or both. The receptors were sampled from a man aged 35 to 55 with glioma. Some clones in this sample may be carry-over from other donors' samples.

This sequence joins TRBV18 and TRBJ1-1; 8 positions match TRBD1. The germline V gene has CDR1 KGHSH and CDR2 LQKENI. J gave up 6 bases and V 3 bases, and 6 bases lay outside the gene matches. The CDR3 runs 14 residues. The CDR3 coding sequence is TGTGCCAGCTCACCCACCGGACAGGGCGCTGAAGCTTTCTTT. Translating it yields CASSPTGQGAEAFF.

This sequence joins TRBV5-4 and TRBJ1-1; TRBD1 aligns across 11 bases. The CDR3 totals 15 residues. Germline V CDR1 and CDR2: SGHNT, YYREEE (reference sequence). The V gene end was trimmed by 4 bases and the J gene end by 3 bases; junction bases not matched to a gene: 5. In DNA, the CDR3 is TGTGCCAGCAGCCCGCCGGGACAGGGGGACACTGAAGCTTTCTTT. It is translated as CASSPPGQGDTEAFF.

This chain links TRBV18 with TRBJ1-1; 8 positions match TRBD1. Germline V gives CDR1 KGHSH, CDR2 LQKENI. The CDR3 covers 14 residues. The ends lost 6 bases at V and 6 bases at J; junction bases unmatched: 9. CDR3 coding DNA: TGTGCCAGCTCCAGACAGGGGACTGTTGCTGAAGCTTTCTTT. Amino acid sequence: CASSRQGTVAEAFF.

This clone has only a few counts. The chain links TRBV10-2 to TRBJ2-3, with 10 bases that match TRBD2. V dropped 7 bases and J dropped 6; count of bases not matched to a gene: 4. This CDR3 has 13 residues. In germline, CDR1 is WSHSY, CDR2 SAAADI. The CDR3 DNA is TGCGCCAGCACTAGCGGGGGCTACGATACGCAGTATTTT. Its protein is CASTSGGYDTQYF.

The chain joins TRBV9 to TRBJ1-1, with D unclear. The germline V gene has CDR1 SGDLS and CDR2 YYNGEE. V lost 0 bases and J 2 bases, leaving 20 bases between the germline ends. The CDR3 totals 18 residues. The CDR3 region has the DNA TGTGCCAGCAGCGTAGACGACCCCCTGCGGGTTTTAAACACTGAAGCTTTCTTT. Protein product: CASSVDDPLRVLNTEAFF.

V usage is TRBV5-1 and J usage is TRBJ1-6, with 8 positions matching TRBD1. The CDR3 consists of 13 residues. The germline gives CDR1 SGHRS, CDR2 YFSETQ. J lost 15 bases, V lost 4 bases, and 9 bases had no gene match. The CDR3, as DNA: TGCGCCAGCAGCACAGGGACAGGCGGTGACCTCCACTTT. Its translation: CASSTGTGGDLHF.

The chain uses TRBV12-5 and TRBJ2-7; D is possibly TRBD1 (6 bases). V was shortened by 7 bases and J by 7 bases, with 23 bases between the two germline ends. The CDR3 sequence is 15 residues long. Germline CDR1 and CDR2: LGHNT and FRNRAP. The CDR3, as DNA: TGTGCTAGTGTTCCCCAGGGGTCAGCGTTGGGTGAGCAGTACTTC. Encoded protein: CASVPQGSALGEQYF.

This clone was seen only a few times. The V and J genes are TRBV10-3 and TRBJ2-2; 8 bases line up with TRBD2. From germline, CDR1 is ENHRY and CDR2 SYGVKD. This CDR3 has 16 amino acids. Germline trimming cut 6 bases from V and 1 base from J; bases unmatched to any gene: 7. CDR3 coding DNA: TGTGCCATCAGCCGAGATAGCGGGGTGAACACCGGGGAGCTGTTTTTT. The encoded protein is CAISRDSGVNTGELFF.

CDR3 residues: CASSLLGGNSYNEQFF. The CDR3 nucleotides read TGCGCCAGCAGCTTGTTAGGCGGGAACTCCTACAATGAGCAGTTCTTC. The chain uses TRBV5-1 and TRBJ2-1; perhaps TRBD2 as D (6 bases). CDR3 length equals 16 residues. V was shortened by 1 base and J by 0 bases, with 11 bases between the two germline ends. In germline, CDR1 is SGHRS, CDR2 YFSETQ.

V usage is TRBV11-1 and J usage is TRBJ2-2; possible D gene TRBD2, 7 bases. The CDR3 consists of 15 residues. The V end was cut by 4 bases, the J end by 0 bases, with 9 bases between. Germline V gene sequence: CDR1 SGHAT, CDR2 FQDESV (reference sequence). CDR3 residues: CASSWGGANTGELFF. DNA for the CDR3: TGTGCCAGCAGCTGGGGGGGCGCGAACACCGGGGAGCTGTTTTTT.

The chain couples TRBV6-4 to TRBJ1-6, with unresolved D. This CDR3 spans 13 amino acids. Germline V lookup: CDR1 MRHNA, CDR2 SNTAGT. V lost 2 bases and J lost 6, with 5 bases in between. CDR3 amino acids: CASSDRFNSPLHF. Here the CDR3 DNA reads TGTGCCAGCAGTGACAGGTTTAATTCACCCCTCCACTTT.

This clone was seen a handful of times. This chain uses TRBV19 with TRBJ2-5, with D maybe TRBD2 (6 bases). This CDR3 has 17 residues. V was clipped by 5 bases and J by 5 bases, with 24 bases between them. From germline, CDR1 is LNHDA and CDR2 SQIVND (reference sequence). The CDR3 DNA sequence: TGTGCCAGTAGTTCGGGGCTTGCGCGGCTAGCGAGTGAGACCCAGTACTTC. It codes for CASSSGLARLASETQYF.

This clone was picked up one time. V is TRBV7-2 and J is TRBJ2-3; 7 nucleotides match TRBD2. CDR1 SGHTA and CDR2 FQGNSA come from the germline V gene. V lost 0 bases and J lost 4; bases outside the gene matches: 7. The CDR3 totals 16 residues. CDR3 DNA sequence: TGTGCCAGCAGCTTAGCGGGGGGGATGAATCCAGATACGCAGTATTTT. Protein sequence: CASSLAGGMNPDTQYF.

The rearrangement joins TRBV11-3 to TRBJ2-5; D may correspond to TRBD1 or TRBD2 (7 bases each). This CDR3 is 16 amino acids long. CDR1 and CDR2 (germline): SGHNT, YENEEA. V gave up 1 base and J gave up 5 bases, with 17 bases separating them. CDR3 nucleotide sequence: TGTGCCAGCAGCTTAGGCAGAAGACAGGGAGGGGAGACCCAGTACTTC. The encoded protein is CASSLGRRQGGETQYF.

The V gene is TRBV9, the J gene TRBJ1-1; D gene unclear. Per germline, CDR1 SGDLS and CDR2 YYNGEE. Trimming stripped 3 bases from V and 0 bases from J, with 12 bases between. The CDR3 is 15 residues long. Written as DNA, the CDR3 is TGTGCCAGCAGCGCCTCGAGGCTTATGAACACTGAAGCTTTCTTT. It codes for CASSASRLMNTEAFF.

The chain combines TRBV29-1 with TRBJ1-1; D unresolved. The ends were cut back, 7 bases at V and 0 bases at J, with 6 bases in the middle. The CDR3 is 11 amino acids. CDR1 is SQVTM and CDR2 is ANQGSEA in the germline V gene. The CDR3 nucleotides read TGCAGCGCGAGGGTGAACACTGAAGCTTTCTTT. Its protein is CSARVNTEAFF.

The V and J genes are TRBV9 and TRBJ1-1; no firm D call. V lost 2 bases, J lost 0 bases, and 8 bases lay in between. CDR1 and CDR2 from the germline V gene are SGDLS and YYNGEE. This CDR3 has 14 residues. The CDR3 bases are TGTGCCAGCAGCGTGAGTACGGTGAACACTGAAGCTTTCTTT. It yields the protein CASSVSTVNTEAFF.

This chain joins TRBV6-6 and TRBJ1-2, with TRBD1 as a possible D gene (5 bases). This CDR3 comprises 12 residues. Trimming shortened V by 7 bases and J by 3 bases, and 9 bases separated the two germline ends. Looked up from germline, CDR1 is MNHNY and CDR2 is SVGAGI (reference sequence). DNA for the CDR3: TGTGCCAGCACCACGGGGGACTATGGCTACACCTTC. This codes for CASTTGDYGYTF.